Below, 10 T cell receptor beta chains from the same sample are listed, as sequenced in a study of T cells expressing NK-cell markers. No DNA is given; TCRdb re-called the 5' RACE reads and lists each CDR3 protein once. This sample contains a few hundred thousand distinct CDR3 sequences. Sequencing input: blood T cells: a sorted CD56 or NKG2C T cell subset, CD4+ or CD8+ T cells, or bulk PBMC T cells (not recorded which). These receptors came from a woman in her forties or fifties in good health.

The chain carries TRBV10-3 and TRBJ2-3; TCRdb's assignment of TRBD1 cannot be checked, as there is no DNA. This CDR3 spans 14 amino acids. The germline CDR1 and CDR2 sequences are ENHRY and SYGVKD. The CDR3 loop is CAIRPGRSTDTQYF.

This rearrangement joins TRBV7-2 to TRBJ2-5; with no DNA, the TCRdb D assignment of TRBD2 cannot be verified. The CDR3 sequence is 15 residues long. Per germline, CDR1 SGHTA and CDR2 FQGNSA. The CDR3 sequence: CASSRGRDSQETQYF.

J is TRBJ2-7 and V is TRBV29-1; the TRBD1 assignment by TCRdb is unverifiable without DNA. The CDR3 loop spans 11 amino acids. From germline, CDR1 is SQVTM and CDR2 ANQGSEA. CDR3 residues: CSVGRAYEQYF.

The genes are TRBV20-1 and TRBJ1-4; the TCRdb D gene call, TRBD1, has no DNA to confirm it. Germline CDR1 and CDR2: DFQATT and SNEGSKA (reference sequence). The CDR3 is made up of 14 amino acids. The CDR3 region is CSARHGTVNEKLFF.

V and J are TRBV29-1 and TRBJ1-1. The germline gives CDR1 SQVTM, CDR2 ANQGSEA. CDR3 size: 12 residues. The CDR3 is CSVEDPGGAAFF.

CDR3 residues: CASEPTGNSNQPQHF. The chain joins TRBV12-3 or TRBV12-4 to TRBJ1-5; the TCRdb call, TRBD1, lacks DNA for checking. The CDR3 consists of 15 residues.

CDR3 protein: CASSFGPLASDEQFF. V gene TRBV12-3 or TRBV12-4 combines with J gene TRBJ2-1; no DNA is available, so the TRBD1 call from TCRdb remains unchecked. The CDR3 runs to 15 residues.

The chain links TRBV20-1 to TRBJ1-5; TCRdb outputs TRBD1, but without DNA this stays unchecked. Germline V CDR1 and CDR2: DFQATT, SNEGSKA (reference sequence). This CDR3 spans 15 amino acids. The CDR3 sequence: CSARARVLGNQPQHF.

The rearrangement joins TRBV5-1 to TRBJ2-7; with no DNA, the TCRdb D assignment of TRBD1 cannot be verified. This CDR3 has 15 amino acids. CDR1 and CDR2 from the germline V gene are SGHRS and YFSETQ. This CDR3 is CASSPIPGHSYEQYF.

This rearrangement joins TRBV7-9 to TRBJ1-1; TCRdb reports TRBD1, a call that lacks DNA to check it against. Germline assignment: CDR1 SEHNR and CDR2 FQNEAQ (reference sequence). The CDR3 totals 14 residues. The CDR3 sequence: CASSLVVGTGKAFF.